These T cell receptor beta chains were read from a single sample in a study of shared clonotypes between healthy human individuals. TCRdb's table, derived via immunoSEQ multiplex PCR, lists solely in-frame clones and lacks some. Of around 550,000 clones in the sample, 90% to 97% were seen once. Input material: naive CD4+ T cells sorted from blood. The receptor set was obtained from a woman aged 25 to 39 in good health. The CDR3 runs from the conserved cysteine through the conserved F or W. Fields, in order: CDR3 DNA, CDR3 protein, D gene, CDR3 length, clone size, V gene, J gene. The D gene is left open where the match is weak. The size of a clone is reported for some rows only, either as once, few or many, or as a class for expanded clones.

CDR3 DNA: TGTGCCAGCAGTTACTCGTTATCGTCCGCAGGGGCTTCCTACACCTTC
CDR3 protein: CASSYSLSSAGASYTF
D gene: NA
CDR3 length: 16
clone size: NA
V gene: TRBV6-5
J gene: TRBJ1-2

CDR3 DNA: TGTGCCATCTCAGCTAGCGGGCGACCCTACAATGAGCAGTTCTTC
CDR3 protein: CAISASGRPYNEQFF
D gene: TRBD2
CDR3 length: 15
clone size: NA
V gene: TRBV19
J gene: TRBJ2-1

CDR3 DNA: TGTGCCAGCAGCCATGGGGACTCTTACAATGAGCAGTTCTTC
CDR3 protein: CASSHGDSYNEQFF
D gene: NA
CDR3 length: 14
clone size: NA
V gene: TRBV7-2
J gene: TRBJ2-1

CDR3 DNA: TGTGCCAGCAGTTACGCCCCTAGCAGCGAAGAGACCCAGTACTTC
CDR3 protein: CASSYAPSSEETQYF
D gene: NA
CDR3 length: 15
clone size: NA
V gene: TRBV6-5
J gene: TRBJ2-5

CDR3 DNA: TGTGCCAGCAGCTTAAAAGGCGATACTGAAGCTTTCTTT
CDR3 protein: CASSLKGDTEAFF
D gene: NA
CDR3 length: 13
clone size: NA
V gene: TRBV7-3
J gene: TRBJ1-1

CDR3 DNA: TGCAGCGTTGCTAGGGGTTCGCTTTCCTACGAGCAGTACTTC
CDR3 protein: CSVARGSLSYEQYF
D gene: NA
CDR3 length: 14
clone size: NA
V gene: TRBV29-1
J gene: TRBJ2-7

CDR3 DNA: TGTGCCAGCAGCTTAATTGGGCCAGTGTCTAGCACAGATACGCAGTATTTT
CDR3 protein: CASSLIGPVSSTDTQYF
D gene: NA
CDR3 length: 17
clone size: once
V gene: TRBV7-3
J gene: TRBJ2-3

CDR3 DNA: TGCGCCAGCAGCTTGGCGGTTCCCAATGAAAAACTGTTTTTT
CDR3 protein: CASSLAVPNEKLFF
D gene: NA
CDR3 length: 14
clone size: once
V gene: TRBV5-1
J gene: TRBJ1-4

CDR3 DNA: TGCGCCAGCAGCCAAGGGGAGACTAGCGCGAACACAGATACGCAGTATTTT
CDR3 protein: CASSQGETSANTDTQYF
D gene: TRBD2
CDR3 length: 17
clone size: NA
V gene: TRBV4-1
J gene: TRBJ2-3

CDR3 DNA: TGTGCCAGCAGTGAATGGAGCAGCCGATCTGGAAACACCATATATTTT
CDR3 protein: CASSEWSSRSGNTIYF
D gene: NA
CDR3 length: 16
clone size: once
V gene: TRBV25-1
J gene: TRBJ1-3

CDR3 DNA: TGTGCCAGTAGTACAGTATCGTCTGGGGCCAACGTCCTGACTTTC
CDR3 protein: CASSTVSSGANVLTF
D gene: NA
CDR3 length: 15
clone size: NA
V gene: TRBV19
J gene: TRBJ2-6

CDR3 DNA: TGCGCCAGCAGCGCCAGACTAGCCCGCGATACGCAGTATTTT
CDR3 protein: CASSARLARDTQYF
D gene: TRBD2
CDR3 length: 14
clone size: NA
V gene: TRBV10-1
J gene: TRBJ2-3

CDR3 DNA: TGTGCCAGCTCTCCGACTAGCGGGGGGCCCCTGGGAGATACGCAGTATTTT
CDR3 protein: CASSPTSGGPLGDTQYF
D gene: TRBD2
CDR3 length: 17
clone size: NA
V gene: TRBV18
J gene: TRBJ2-3

CDR3 DNA: TGTGCCAGCAGCTTGTTTCCAAACACCGGGGAGCTGTTTTTT
CDR3 protein: CASSLFPNTGELFF
D gene: NA
CDR3 length: 14
clone size: NA
V gene: TRBV11-3
J gene: TRBJ2-2

CDR3 DNA: TGTGCCAGCAGTCCCTGGACAGCCGGTAATGAAAAACTGTTTTTT
CDR3 protein: CASSPWTAGNEKLFF
D gene: NA
CDR3 length: 15
clone size: NA
V gene: TRBV27
J gene: TRBJ1-4

CDR3 DNA: TGTGCCTGGAGTAGAAACAGACGCTCCTACGAGCAGTACTTC
CDR3 protein: CAWSRNRRSYEQYF
D gene: NA
CDR3 length: 14
clone size: NA
V gene: TRBV30
J gene: TRBJ2-7

CDR3 DNA: TGTGCCAGCTCACCTACGGGATCGGGCTCTGGAAACACCATATATTTT
CDR3 protein: CASSPTGSGSGNTIYF
D gene: NA
CDR3 length: 16
clone size: NA
V gene: TRBV18
J gene: TRBJ1-3

CDR3 DNA: TGTGCCAGCAGGAATGCAGGGGCCAACGTCCTGACTTTC
CDR3 protein: CASRNAGANVLTF
D gene: NA
CDR3 length: 13
clone size: NA
V gene: TRBV7-9
J gene: TRBJ2-6

CDR3 DNA: TGCGCCAGCAGCCAAGATGGGGGAAGGGACCGCTCCTACAATGAGCAGTTCTTC
CDR3 protein: CASSQDGGRDRSYNEQFF
D gene: NA
CDR3 length: 18
clone size: once
V gene: TRBV4-1
J gene: TRBJ2-1

CDR3 DNA: TGTGCCACCAGCAGAGATGTGACAGGCACAACTAATGAAAAACTGTTTTTT
CDR3 protein: CATSRDVTGTTNEKLFF
D gene: NA
CDR3 length: 17
clone size: NA
V gene: TRBV15
J gene: TRBJ1-4

CDR3 DNA: TGTGCCAGCAGCTTGGGGGACAGGGATTTCTACGAGCAGTACTTC
CDR3 protein: CASSLGDRDFYEQYF
D gene: TRBD1
CDR3 length: 15
clone size: NA
V gene: TRBV5-4
J gene: TRBJ2-7

CDR3 DNA: TGTGCCAGTAGTATTCAAGCGGGAATCGACGAGCAGTACTTC
CDR3 protein: CASSIQAGIDEQYF
D gene: TRBD2
CDR3 length: 14
clone size: NA
V gene: TRBV19
J gene: TRBJ2-7

CDR3 DNA: TGTGCCAGCAGTTTAGTGGGGCCCGGGTTCTCCTACGAGCAGTACTTC
CDR3 protein: CASSLVGPGFSYEQYF
D gene: NA
CDR3 length: 16
clone size: NA
V gene: TRBV28
J gene: TRBJ2-7

CDR3 DNA: TGTGCCAGCAGTTTACCCACGGACAGGGACCACGAGCAGTACTTC
CDR3 protein: CASSLPTDRDHEQYF
D gene: TRBD1
CDR3 length: 15
clone size: NA
V gene: TRBV28
J gene: TRBJ2-7

CDR3 DNA: TGTGCCAGCAGTTTAAGTCGATGGGGGGTAAGCAATCAGCCCCAGCATTTT
CDR3 protein: CASSLSRWGVSNQPQHF
D gene: NA
CDR3 length: 17
clone size: NA
V gene: TRBV28
J gene: TRBJ1-5

CDR3 DNA: TGTGCCAGCAGCCTTAGAAACGGGGTCTCCGAGCAGTACTTC
CDR3 protein: CASSLRNGVSEQYF
D gene: NA
CDR3 length: 14
clone size: NA
V gene: TRBV7-2
J gene: TRBJ2-7

CDR3 DNA: TGTGCCAGCAGTTTCTCGACTAGCGGCTACGAGCAGTACTTC
CDR3 protein: CASSFSTSGYEQYF
D gene: TRBD2
CDR3 length: 14
clone size: NA
V gene: TRBV27
J gene: TRBJ2-7

CDR3 DNA: TGCGCCAGCAGCCGATACCACGAGCAGTACTTC
CDR3 protein: CASSRYHEQYF
D gene: NA
CDR3 length: 11
clone size: NA
V gene: TRBV5-1
J gene: TRBJ2-7

CDR3 DNA: TGCGCCAGCAGCTTGGAGCTAGCGGGACATTACAATGAGCAGTTCTTC
CDR3 protein: CASSLELAGHYNEQFF
D gene: TRBD2
CDR3 length: 16
clone size: NA
V gene: TRBV5-1
J gene: TRBJ2-1

CDR3 DNA: TGTGCCAGCAGACAGGGGGGACACTATGGCTACACCTTC
CDR3 protein: CASRQGGHYGYTF
D gene: TRBD1
CDR3 length: 13
clone size: NA
V gene: TRBV5-4
J gene: TRBJ1-2

CDR3 DNA: TGCGCCAGCAGCCCCACTAGCGGGACCTACAATGAGCAGTTCTTC
CDR3 protein: CASSPTSGTYNEQFF
D gene: TRBD2
CDR3 length: 15
clone size: NA
V gene: TRBV5-1
J gene: TRBJ2-1

CDR3 DNA: TGTGCCAGCTCACCTGAAAGTAGGAGCACTGAAGCTTTCTTT
CDR3 protein: CASSPESRSTEAFF
D gene: NA
CDR3 length: 14
clone size: NA
V gene: TRBV18
J gene: TRBJ1-1

CDR3 DNA: TGTGCCAGCTCACTGGGACTAGCGGGAGCCGAGGAGCAGTTCTTC
CDR3 protein: CASSLGLAGAEEQFF
D gene: TRBD2
CDR3 length: 15
clone size: NA
V gene: TRBV18
J gene: TRBJ2-1

CDR3 DNA: TGTGCCAGCAGCCGCGGGGTCTTGAGCTCCTACGAGCAGTACTTC
CDR3 protein: CASSRGVLSSYEQYF
D gene: NA
CDR3 length: 15
clone size: NA
V gene: TRBV14
J gene: TRBJ2-7

CDR3 DNA: TGTGCCAGCAGCTGGTCAGGGGGCTTGGGTCAGCCCCAGCATTTT
CDR3 protein: CASSWSGGLGQPQHF
D gene: TRBD1
CDR3 length: 15
clone size: NA
V gene: TRBV5-5
J gene: TRBJ1-5

CDR3 DNA: TGTGCCAGCAGCTTAGCGGGAGGTCAGGTCGACAATGAGCAGTTCTTC
CDR3 protein: CASSLAGGQVDNEQFF
D gene: NA
CDR3 length: 16
clone size: NA
V gene: TRBV7-2
J gene: TRBJ2-1

CDR3 DNA: TGTGCCAGCAGGACGGGGGGCAGAGAGACCCAGTACTTC
CDR3 protein: CASRTGGRETQYF
D gene: NA
CDR3 length: 13
clone size: NA
V gene: TRBV28
J gene: TRBJ2-5

CDR3 DNA: TGTGCCAGCAGCTTGCGGGGACACGGCAATCAGCCCCAGCATTTT
CDR3 protein: CASSLRGHGNQPQHF
D gene: NA
CDR3 length: 15
clone size: once
V gene: TRBV5-5
J gene: TRBJ1-5

CDR3 DNA: TGTGCCAGCAGCGGCAGGGACTTCTCTGGAAACACCATATATTTT
CDR3 protein: CASSGRDFSGNTIYF
D gene: NA
CDR3 length: 15
clone size: NA
V gene: TRBV2
J gene: TRBJ1-3

CDR3 DNA: TGTGCCAGCAGTGCGTTCGGTAACACCGGGGAGCTGTTTTTT
CDR3 protein: CASSAFGNTGELFF
D gene: NA
CDR3 length: 14
clone size: NA
V gene: TRBV25-1
J gene: TRBJ2-2

CDR3 DNA: TGTGCCAGCAGCTTAAGGACTGGAAACACCATATATTTT
CDR3 protein: CASSLRTGNTIYF
D gene: NA
CDR3 length: 13
clone size: NA
V gene: TRBV11-3
J gene: TRBJ1-3

CDR3 DNA: TGTGCCAGCAGGGGGCAGGGGAACACCGGGGAGCTGTTTTTT
CDR3 protein: CASRGQGNTGELFF
D gene: NA
CDR3 length: 14
clone size: once
V gene: TRBV9
J gene: TRBJ2-2

CDR3 DNA: TGTGCCAGCAGTTTCCTTAGCGGTGGTCCGGGGGCAGATACGCAGTATTTT
CDR3 protein: CASSFLSGGPGADTQYF
D gene: NA
CDR3 length: 17
clone size: NA
V gene: TRBV28
J gene: TRBJ2-3

CDR3 DNA: TGTGCCAGCTCACCGGGAGACAGGAGAGCTAACGAGCAGTACTTC
CDR3 protein: CASSPGDRRANEQYF
D gene: NA
CDR3 length: 15
clone size: NA
V gene: TRBV18
J gene: TRBJ2-7

CDR3 DNA: TGTGCCAGCTCACCCCTAGGTGGGGCAAACGCCTACGAGCAGTACTTC
CDR3 protein: CASSPLGGANAYEQYF
D gene: NA
CDR3 length: 16
clone size: NA
V gene: TRBV18
J gene: TRBJ2-7